These 18 T cell receptor beta chains originate from one sample sequenced in a study of T cell repertoires in aging, cancer and after chemotherapy. Peripheral blood genomic DNA, not sorted cells or RNA, was the template. Rearranged V-D-J TRB sequences were amplified with a mixed TRB-A/B primer pool. TCRdb analysed the multiplex PCR reads with MiXCR anew, one entry per CDR3 protein. Among 400 to 600 distinct CDR3 sequences listed, roughly 29% were seen once. The material sequenced was blood. The source of these receptors is a human donor with a solid tumor.

This clonotype was seen more than once but under ten times. The chain carries TRBV28 and TRBJ2-2, with TRBD1 matching 9 bases. The CDR3 spans 13 residues. Germline CDR1 and CDR2: MDHEN and SYDVKM. Unmatched junction bases numbered 8, after V lost 11 bases and J lost 7 bases. CDR3 residues: CAARTGVDGELFF. Here the CDR3 DNA reads TGTGCCGCCAGGACAGGGGTGGACGGGGAGCTGTTTTTT.

In this sample, this clonotype is large (0.1 to 1%). This chain connects TRBV6-5 to TRBJ1-1; D uncertain. CDR1 MNHEY and CDR2 SVGAGI come from the germline V gene. The CDR3 contains 13 residues. V gave up 0 bases and J gave up 7 bases, with 9 bases separating them. As DNA, the CDR3 is TGTGCCAGCAGTTACTCGAAAGATTTTGAAGCTTTCTTT. Encoded protein: CASSYSKDFEAFF.

The chain carries TRBV28 and TRBJ1-1, with TRBD1 matching over 9 bases. Losses at the gene ends were 5 bases for V and 3 bases for J; bases not matched to a gene: 7. The germline V gene has CDR1 MDHEN and CDR2 SYDVKM. The CDR3 consists of 15 residues. The CDR3 spells CASSLQTGGHTEAFF. CDR3 DNA: TGTGCCAGCAGTCTCCAGACAGGGGGGCACACTGAAGCTTTCTTT.

Within the sample, this clonotype is large (0.1 to 1%). V and J are TRBV6-5 and TRBJ2-7; 7 bases map to TRBD2. This CDR3 is built from 16 residues. Germline loops: CDR1 MNHEY, CDR2 SVGAGI. Trimming took 0 bases from V and 2 from J; bases not matched to a gene: 7. The CDR3 reads CASSYSRVRGAYEQYF. The CDR3 DNA reads TGTGCCAGCAGTTACTCGAGGGTTCGGGGGGCCTACGAGCAGTACTTC.

In its sample, this clonotype ranks as large. The V call is TRBV7-9, the J call TRBJ2-7, with D unresolved. Trimming took off 5 bases at V and 2 bases at J, with 7 bases between the two ends. The germline V gene has CDR1 SEHNR and CDR2 FQNEAQ (reference sequence). This CDR3 contains 12 residues. CDR3 DNA: TGTGCCAGCAGCCTAAGGGCCTACGAGCAGTACTTC. Translating gives CASSLRAYEQYF.

This chain uses TRBV28 with TRBJ2-7; 12 nucleotides line up with TRBD1. Losses at the gene ends were 2 bases for V and 4 bases for J; bases not matched to a gene: 6. This CDR3 contains 16 residues. Germline values: CDR1 MDHEN, CDR2 SYDVKM. CDR3 sequence reads: CASSLGGTGGEYEQYF. CDR3 nucleotide sequence: TGTGCCAGCAGTTTAGGTGGGACAGGGGGCGAGTACGAGCAGTACTTC.

The gene calls are TRBV4-1 and TRBJ1-2; no definite D call. V was cut by 0 bases and J by 4 bases, with 3 bases left in between. Germline V gives CDR1 MGHRA, CDR2 YSYEKL. The length of the CDR3 is 12 residues. The CDR3 reads CASSQDLYGYTF. The DNA for the CDR3 is TGCGCCAGCAGCCAAGATCTCTATGGCTACACCTTC.

The chain recombines TRBV11-2 with TRBJ2-7; 8 nucleotides align to TRBD1. The V gene end was trimmed by 4 bases and the J gene end by 2 bases; junction bases not matched to a gene: 10. The germline gives CDR1 SGHAT, CDR2 FQNNGV. This CDR3 spans 16 amino acids. CDR3 bases: TGTGCCAGCAGCTACTACCGGACAGGGTTGCCCTACGAGCAGTACTTC. Translated, it gives CASSYYRTGLPYEQYF.

The chain has TRBV28 and TRBJ2-7; TRBD2 matches at 8 bases. The CDR3 length is 16 residues. Trimming cost V 5 bases and J 6 bases; bases outside gene matches: 15. The germline gives CDR1 MDHEN, CDR2 SYDVKM. CDR3 nucleotide sequence: TGTGCCAGCAGTGTAAGTCGGGCGGGAGGAAATCGCGAGCAGTACTTC. Translating it yields CASSVSRAGGNREQYF.

This chain uses TRBV28 with TRBJ1-6; perhaps TRBD1 as D (5 bases). The germline V gene has CDR1 MDHEN and CDR2 SYDVKM. CDR3 size: 14 residues. Trimming pared 4 bases from V and 14 bases from J, leaving 18 bases between. CDR3 in DNA: TGTGCCAGCAGTTCCACTACGCCGGGGGAGGCCCTCCACTTT. Residues: CASSSTTPGEALHF.

This clonotype has only a few counts. The chain joins TRBV6-1 to TRBJ2-5; 9 bases match TRBD1. The CDR3 is 15 amino acids. Trimming took 2 bases from V and 5 from J; bases not matched to a gene: 6. Germline V gene sequence: CDR1 MNHNS, CDR2 SASEGT. DNA of the CDR3: TGTGCCAGCAGTGAATGGACAGGGGAAGGGGAGACCCAGTACTTC. Residues: CASSEWTGEGETQYF.

This clonotype is categorized as large (0.1 to 1%). V and J are TRBV20-1 and TRBJ1-4, with 10 bases lining up with TRBD1. The CDR3 totals 15 residues. The V segment lost 0 bases and the J segment 6 bases; nucleotides outside the gene matches: 4. Germline CDR1 reads DFQATT; CDR2 reads SNEGSKA (reference sequence). The CDR3 protein is CSAREAGTGDEKLFF. The CDR3 DNA reads as TGCAGTGCTAGAGAAGCCGGGACAGGGGATGAAAAACTGTTTTTT.

This clonotype has a handful of counts. The chain recombines TRBV6-6 with TRBJ2-5; 8 bases match TRBD2. The V and J ends lost 4 bases and 1 base, in that order; junction bases with no gene match: 8. The germline V gene encodes CDR1 MNHNY and CDR2 SVGAGI (reference sequence). The CDR3 is 16 residues long. CDR3 DNA: TGTGCCAGCAGTTCCAAAGCGGGAGCCCTCCAAGAGACCCAGTACTTC. As protein: CASSSKAGALQETQYF.

The V and J genes are TRBV7-2 and TRBJ2-7, with TRBD1 matching 9 bases. Losses at the gene ends were 5 bases for V and 3 bases for J; bases not matched to a gene: 8. Germline V gene lookup returns CDR1 SGHTA and CDR2 FQGNSA. CDR3 length: 15 amino acids. Here the CDR3 DNA reads TGTGCCAGCAGCCCCCAATTGACAGGGGGCTACGAGCAGTACTTC. It translates to CASSPQLTGGYEQYF.

This clonotype was recorded a few times. The chain links TRBV6-6 to TRBJ1-1; TRBD1 aligns across 7 bases. V was pared by 4 bases and J by 6 bases, with 11 bases of the junction left unmatched. The CDR3 is made up of 15 amino acids. Germline values: CDR1 MNHNY, CDR2 SVGAGI (reference sequence). CDR3 residues: CASSWPGTAGAEAFF. The CDR3 DNA reads TGTGCCAGCAGTTGGCCGGGGACAGCCGGGGCTGAAGCTTTCTTT.

This clonotype was counted only a few times. The genes are TRBV4-1 and TRBJ1-1, with D perhaps matching TRBD1 (6 bases). The V end lost 3 bases, the J end lost 2 bases, and 13 bases lay between the germline ends. This CDR3 is built from 15 residues. Germline values: CDR1 MGHRA, CDR2 YSYEKL. The CDR3 DNA reads as TGCGCCAGCAGCCAGGAAGGCGGGGGCAACACTGAAGCTTTCTTT. Translating it yields CASSQEGGGNTEAFF.

With regard to this clonotype: A much larger clonotype is one base distant, so this may be a read error. The chain carries TRBV7-2 and TRBJ2-2; D is perhaps TRBD1 or TRBD2 (5 bases each). CDR1 is SGHTA, CDR2 FQGNSA, per germline. The CDR3 length is 12 residues. V lost 9 bases and J 8 bases, leaving 13 bases between the germline ends. The CDR3 DNA follows: TGTGCCAGAGGGGCGTGGGAGGGGGAGCTGTTTTTT. Its translation: CARGAWEGELFF.

This chain joins TRBV7-9 and TRBJ2-3; D uncertain. V was shortened by 5 bases and J by 4 bases, with 10 bases between the two germline ends. The CDR3 runs to 13 residues. CDR1 is SEHNR and CDR2 is FQNEAQ in the germline V gene (reference sequence). The CDR3 region has the DNA TGTGCCAGCAGCACCATGACGGCAGATACGCAGTATTTT. Translating it yields CASSTMTADTQYF.